These T cell receptor beta chains were read from a single sample in a study of graft-versus-host responses after intestinal transplantation. The data were produced by immunoSEQ multiplex PCR, yet TCRdb's version contains in-frame clones alone and is incomplete. The sample has just over 95,000 clones, 90% to 95% seen once. These TCRs are of unknown antigen specificity. This sample comprised unstimulated CD4+ T cells sorted from spleen or lymph node cells, obtained before intestinal transplant. The receptor set was obtained from a human donor who received an intestinal transplant. The CDR3 runs from the conserved cysteine through the conserved F or W. D genes are given only for firm matches. Rows may omit the clone size; those that give it use once, few, many or a size class.

V: TRBV5-1; size: -; J: TRBJ2-5; length: 13; D: -; DNA: TGCGCCAGCAGGGCCGGGGTGAGGGAGACCCAGTACTTC; CDR3: CASRAGVRETQYF
V: TRBV5-1; size: -; J: TRBJ2-3; length: 12; D: -; DNA: TGCGCCAGCAGCCTCCCCGGGGATACGCAGTATTTT; CDR3: CASSLPGDTQYF
V: TRBV7-2; size: -; J: TRBJ1-2; length: 13; D: TRBD1; DNA: TGTGCCAGCAGCTCGCAGGGGGTGCGTGGCTACACCTTC; CDR3: CASSSQGVRGYTF
V: TRBV11-2; size: -; J: TRBJ2-1; length: 16; D: TRBD2; DNA: TGTGCCAGCAGCTTAGATGTCAGCGGGGGGGGCAATGAGCAGTTCTTC; CDR3: CASSLDVSGGGNEQFF
V: TRBV30; size: -; J: TRBJ1-5; length: 16; D: TRBD1; DNA: TGTGCCTGGGCCGGGGACAGGGGGGGATTCGATCAGCCCCAGCATTTT; CDR3: CAWAGDRGGFDQPQHF
V: TRBV19; size: -; J: TRBJ1-1; length: 15; D: -; DNA: TGTGCCAGTAGTATAGGGACAGAGGCTAGGACTGAAGCTTTCTTT; CDR3: CASSIGTEARTEAFF
V: TRBV6-5; size: few; J: TRBJ2-4; length: 14; D: TRBD1; DNA: TGTGCCAGCAGTTCCGGGACAGGGGGCGGCATTCAGTACTTC; CDR3: CASSSGTGGGIQYF
V: TRBV5-1; size: -; J: TRBJ2-1; length: 15; D: TRBD1; DNA: TGCGCCAGCAGCTACGCGGGACAGGGGTCCAATGAGCAGTTCTTC; CDR3: CASSYAGQGSNEQFF
V: TRBV29-1; size: few; J: TRBJ1-2; length: 14; D: TRBD1; DNA: TGCAGCGTTGAAGATACAGGGGCTAACTATGGCTACACCTTC; CDR3: CSVEDTGANYGYTF
V: TRBV7-9; size: -; J: TRBJ2-2; length: 15; D: TRBD1; DNA: TGTGCCAGCAGCTTAGACAGGGGAAGTAGCGGGGAGCTGTTTTTT; CDR3: CASSLDRGSSGELFF
V: TRBV6-5; size: -; J: TRBJ1-4; length: 15; D: -; DNA: TGTGCCAGCAGGGAAACCGGGACATCGAATGAAAAACTGTTTTTT; CDR3: CASRETGTSNEKLFF
V: TRBV6-5; size: once; J: TRBJ2-7; length: 15; D: TRBD2; DNA: TGTGCCAGCAGTCCCTATAGCGGGAGGGGGTACGAGCAGTACTTC; CDR3: CASSPYSGRGYEQYF
V: TRBV28; size: -; J: TRBJ1-1; length: 15; D: TRBD1; DNA: TGTGCCAGCACCCAGGCGGACAGGCTGAACACTGAAGCTTTCTTT; CDR3: CASTQADRLNTEAFF
V: TRBV5-8; size: few; J: TRBJ2-7; length: 14; D: -; DNA: TGTGCCAGCAGCTTCCGCAGGGGTCCCTACGAGCAGTACTTC; CDR3: CASSFRRGPYEQYF
V: TRBV18; size: -; J: TRBJ2-1; length: 17; D: -; DNA: TGTGCCAGCTCACCACAACGGCAGGGGAGCTCCTACAATGAGCAGTTCTTC; CDR3: CASSPQRQGSSYNEQFF
V: TRBV5-1; size: -; J: TRBJ2-3; length: 16; D: TRBD2; DNA: TGCGCCAGCAGCCGGGGAATAGCGGGAGGGCCGGATACGCAGTATTTT; CDR3: CASSRGIAGGPDTQYF
V: TRBV10-1; size: once; J: TRBJ1-2; length: 13; D: TRBD1; DNA: TGCGCCAGCAGTGGACAGGGATTCGATGGCTACACCTTC; CDR3: CASSGQGFDGYTF
V: TRBV5-1; size: -; J: TRBJ2-1; length: 16; D: TRBD2; DNA: TGCGCCAGCAGCGTGACACTAGCGGGAGGGCCTATCGAGCAGTTCTTC; CDR3: CASSVTLAGGPIEQFF
V: TRBV18; size: -; J: TRBJ2-3; length: 15; D: TRBD1; DNA: TGTGCCAGCTCGCCCAGACAGGGTGGTGTGGATACGCAGTATTTT; CDR3: CASSPRQGGVDTQYF
V: TRBV6-4; size: -; J: TRBJ2-6; length: 16; D: -; DNA: TGTGCCAGCAGTGATGGACAGCATGGTGGGGCCAACGTCCTGACTTTC; CDR3: CASSDGQHGGANVLTF
V: TRBV2; size: -; J: TRBJ2-1; length: 16; D: TRBD2; DNA: TGTGCCAGCAGTGAAAGGGGAGCGGGAGGGCAGAATGAGCAGTTCTTC; CDR3: CASSERGAGGQNEQFF
V: TRBV19; size: -; J: TRBJ1-1; length: 16; D: -; DNA: TGTGCCAGCAGGATAACAGGGCAGGGGTTCGACACTGAAGCTTTCTTT; CDR3: CASRITGQGFDTEAFF
V: TRBV5-6; size: -; J: TRBJ2-7; length: 15; D: -; DNA: TGTGCCAGCAGCTTTCAGGGACTTTTAACCTACGAGCAGTACTTC; CDR3: CASSFQGLLTYEQYF
V: TRBV4-2; size: -; J: TRBJ1-1; length: 16; D: -; DNA: TGTGCCAGCAGCCAAGATCGGTACCGGGTGGTAGCTGAAGCTTTCTTT; CDR3: CASSQDRYRVVAEAFF
V: TRBV6-1; size: -; J: TRBJ2-5; length: 14; D: TRBD1; DNA: TGTGCCAGCAGAAACAGGGGCTCTAAAGAGACCCAGTACTTC; CDR3: CASRNRGSKETQYF
V: TRBV4-2; size: -; J: TRBJ2-3; length: 19; D: TRBD2; DNA: TGTGCCAGCAGCGGCAGCGGGACTAGCGGGGGGGCCAGTGCAGATACGCAGTATTTT; CDR3: CASSGSGTSGGASADTQYF
V: TRBV5-1; size: -; J: TRBJ2-2; length: 15; D: -; DNA: TGCGCCAGCAGTTTGGGGAGTGCGAACACCGGGGAGCTGTTTTTT; CDR3: CASSLGSANTGELFF
V: TRBV28; size: -; J: TRBJ2-1; length: 14; D: -; DNA: TGTGCCAGCAGTTTATTGCCAGATTACAATGAGCAGTTCTTC; CDR3: CASSLLPDYNEQFF
V: TRBV5-1; size: -; J: TRBJ2-3; length: 14; D: -; DNA: TGCGCCAGCAGCTTTCGAGGAGGCACAGATACGCAGTATTTT; CDR3: CASSFRGGTDTQYF
V: TRBV25-1; size: -; J: TRBJ1-1; length: 16; D: TRBD1; DNA: TGTGCCAGCAGTGACCCTCGTACCCAGGGGGACACTGAAGCTTTCTTT; CDR3: CASSDPRTQGDTEAFF
V: TRBV4-1; size: -; J: TRBJ2-1; length: 15; D: -; DNA: TGCGCCAGCAGCCAAGTAAGGGGCGAGTACAATGAGCAGTTCTTC; CDR3: CASSQVRGEYNEQFF
V: TRBV7-2; size: -; J: TRBJ2-1; length: 16; D: -; DNA: TGTGCCAGCAGCTTAGGTGGGAGGCTCCTGAACAATGAGCAGTTCTTC; CDR3: CASSLGGRLLNNEQFF
V: TRBV18; size: -; J: TRBJ2-3; length: 17; D: -; DNA: TGTGCCAGCTCACCACGATACGCGGGAAGTAGCACAGATACGCAGTATTTT; CDR3: CASSPRYAGSSTDTQYF
V: TRBV30; size: -; J: TRBJ2-1; length: 21; D: TRBD2; DNA: TGTGCCTGGAGTGCCCCCAGCATACGTAGCGGGAGGGGGGCCTCCTACAATGAGCAGTTCTTC; CDR3: CAWSAPSIRSGRGASYNEQFF
V: TRBV5-4; size: -; J: TRBJ1-3; length: 13; D: TRBD1; DNA: TGTGCCAGCAGGATCGACAGGGGGCACACCATATATTTT; CDR3: CASRIDRGHTIYF
V: TRBV5-4; size: -; J: TRBJ2-5; length: 14; D: -; DNA: TGTGCCAGCAGCTTCTTAGGCGGTCGGGAGACCCAGTACTTC; CDR3: CASSFLGGRETQYF
V: TRBV16; size: -; J: TRBJ1-4; length: 15; D: -; DNA: TGTGCCAGCAGCCAATTGGACAGAACTAATGAAAAACTGTTTTTT; CDR3: CASSQLDRTNEKLFF
V: TRBV5-1; size: -; J: TRBJ2-5; length: 14; D: -; DNA: TGCGCCAGCAGCTTGGTTCGGGCAGGGGGGTCCCAGTACTTC; CDR3: CASSLVRAGGSQYF
V: TRBV7-2; size: -; J: TRBJ2-7; length: 16; D: TRBD1; DNA: TGTGCCAGCAGCTTAGGATCCGGGACAGGGGCCTACGAGCAGTACTTC; CDR3: CASSLGSGTGAYEQYF
V: TRBV19; size: -; J: TRBJ2-2; length: 13; D: -; DNA: TGTGCCAGTAGTGCGGGACTTACCGGGGAGCTGTTTTTT; CDR3: CASSAGLTGELFF
V: TRBV2; size: -; J: TRBJ2-1; length: 14; D: TRBD2; DNA: TGTGCCAGCAGTGTGGGGACTAGCGTCAATGAGCAGTTCTTC; CDR3: CASSVGTSVNEQFF